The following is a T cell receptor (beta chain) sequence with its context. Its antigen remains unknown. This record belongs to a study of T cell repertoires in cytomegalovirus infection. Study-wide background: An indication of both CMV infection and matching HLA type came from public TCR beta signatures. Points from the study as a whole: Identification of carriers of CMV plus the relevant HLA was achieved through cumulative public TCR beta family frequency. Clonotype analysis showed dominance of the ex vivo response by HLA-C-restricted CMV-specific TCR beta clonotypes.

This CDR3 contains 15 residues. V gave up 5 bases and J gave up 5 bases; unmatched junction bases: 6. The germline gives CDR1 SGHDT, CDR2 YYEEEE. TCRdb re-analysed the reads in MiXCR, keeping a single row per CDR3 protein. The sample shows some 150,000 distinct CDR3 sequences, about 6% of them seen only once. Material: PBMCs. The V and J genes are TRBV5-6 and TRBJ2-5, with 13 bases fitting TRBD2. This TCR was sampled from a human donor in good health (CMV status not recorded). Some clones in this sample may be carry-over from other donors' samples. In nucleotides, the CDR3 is TGTGCCAGCAGTCCACTAGCGGGGGGGACGGAGACCCAGTACTTC. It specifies CASSPLAGGTETQYF.